This T cell receptor (beta chain) derives from a study of radiotherapy plus CTLA-4 blockade in lung cancer. Study information: For around 18% of patients, objective responses occurred, and approximately 33% had disease control.

The CDR3 sequence is 13 residues long. Germline V gives CDR1 SNHLY, CDR2 FYNNEI. V dropped 6 bases and J dropped 8 bases, with 14 bases sitting between them. TCRdb's copy holds only in-frame clones and misses some; the assay was immunoSEQ multiplex PCR. The table lists 90,000 to 130,000 clones, about four fifths of them singletons. This receptor was identified in a human donor with non-small cell lung cancer that progressed on radiotherapy plus ipilimumab. Some clones in this sample may be carry-over from other donors' samples. The chain carries TRBV2 and TRBJ2-1; possible D gene TRBD2, 6 bases. The sequencing here drew on peripheral blood, taken from a patient treated with radiotherapy plus ipilimumab. In nucleotides, the CDR3 is TGTGCCAGCAGGCGACTAGTGGCCCATGAGCAGTTCTTC. It yields the protein CASRRLVAHEQFF.